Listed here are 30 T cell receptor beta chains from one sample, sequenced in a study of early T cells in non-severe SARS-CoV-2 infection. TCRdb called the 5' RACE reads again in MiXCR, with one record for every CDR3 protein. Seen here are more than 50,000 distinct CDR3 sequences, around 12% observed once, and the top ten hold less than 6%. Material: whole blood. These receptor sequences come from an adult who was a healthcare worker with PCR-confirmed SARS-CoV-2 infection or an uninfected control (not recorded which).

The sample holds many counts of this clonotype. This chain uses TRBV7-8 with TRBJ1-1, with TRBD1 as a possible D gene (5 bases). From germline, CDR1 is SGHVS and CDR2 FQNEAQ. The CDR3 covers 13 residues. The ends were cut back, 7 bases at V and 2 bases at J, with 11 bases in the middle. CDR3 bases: TGTGCCAGCACCCCAAGGGGAAACACTGAAGCTTTCTTT. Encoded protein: CASTPRGNTEAFF.

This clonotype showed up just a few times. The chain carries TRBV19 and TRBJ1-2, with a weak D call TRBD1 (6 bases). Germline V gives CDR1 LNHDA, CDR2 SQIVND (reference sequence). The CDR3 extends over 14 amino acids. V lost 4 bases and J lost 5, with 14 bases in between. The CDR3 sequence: CASSTSGTRYGYTF. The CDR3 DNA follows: TGTGCCAGTAGTACCTCCGGGACACGTTATGGCTACACCTTC.

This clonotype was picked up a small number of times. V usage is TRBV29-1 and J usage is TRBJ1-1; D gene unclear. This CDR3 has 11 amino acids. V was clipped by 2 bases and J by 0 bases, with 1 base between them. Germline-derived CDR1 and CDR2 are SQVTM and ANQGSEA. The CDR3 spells CSVEMNTEAFF. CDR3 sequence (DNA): TGCAGCGTTGAAATGAACACTGAAGCTTTCTTT.

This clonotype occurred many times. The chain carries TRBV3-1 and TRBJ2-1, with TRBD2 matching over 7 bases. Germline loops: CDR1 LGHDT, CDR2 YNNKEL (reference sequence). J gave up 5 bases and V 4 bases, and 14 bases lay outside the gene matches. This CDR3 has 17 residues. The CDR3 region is CASSPRGGSLTNNEQFF. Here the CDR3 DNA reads TGTGCCAGCAGCCCGAGGGGCGGGAGCTTAACCAACAATGAGCAGTTCTTC.

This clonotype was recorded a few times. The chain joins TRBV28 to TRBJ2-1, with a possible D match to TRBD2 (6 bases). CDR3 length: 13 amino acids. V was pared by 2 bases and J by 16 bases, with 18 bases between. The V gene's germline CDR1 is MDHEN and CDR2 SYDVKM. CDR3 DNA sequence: TGTGCCAGCAGTTTAACTAGCCTGGGCACTGAATTCTTC. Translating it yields CASSLTSLGTEFF.

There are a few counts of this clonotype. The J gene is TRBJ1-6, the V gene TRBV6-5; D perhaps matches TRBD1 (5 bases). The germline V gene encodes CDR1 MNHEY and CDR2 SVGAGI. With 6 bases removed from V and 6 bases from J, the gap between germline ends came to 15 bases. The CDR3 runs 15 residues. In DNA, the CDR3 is TGTGCCAGCAGACTATTACCTAGGGGTAATTCACCCCTCCACTTT. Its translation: CASRLLPRGNSPLHF.

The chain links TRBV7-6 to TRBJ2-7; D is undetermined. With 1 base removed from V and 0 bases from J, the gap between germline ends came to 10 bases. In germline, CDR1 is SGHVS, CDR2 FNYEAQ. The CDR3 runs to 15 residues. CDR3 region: CASSLGQPPSYEQYF. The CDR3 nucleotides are TGTGCCAGCAGCTTAGGGCAGCCACCCTCCTACGAGCAGTACTTC.

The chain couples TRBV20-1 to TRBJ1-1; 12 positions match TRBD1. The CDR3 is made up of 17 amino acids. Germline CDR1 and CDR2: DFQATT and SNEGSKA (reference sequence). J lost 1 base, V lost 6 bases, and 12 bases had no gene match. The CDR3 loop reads CSAQLLGQGAGNTEAFF. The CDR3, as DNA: TGCAGTGCCCAGCTGTTGGGACAGGGGGCTGGGAACACTGAAGCTTTCTTT.

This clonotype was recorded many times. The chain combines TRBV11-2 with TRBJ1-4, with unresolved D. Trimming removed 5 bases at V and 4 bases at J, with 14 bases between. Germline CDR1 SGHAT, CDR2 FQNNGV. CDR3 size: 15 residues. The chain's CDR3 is CASSAVGSLNEKLFF. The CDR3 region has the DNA TGTGCCAGCAGCGCCGTGGGGAGTCTTAATGAAAAACTGTTTTTT.

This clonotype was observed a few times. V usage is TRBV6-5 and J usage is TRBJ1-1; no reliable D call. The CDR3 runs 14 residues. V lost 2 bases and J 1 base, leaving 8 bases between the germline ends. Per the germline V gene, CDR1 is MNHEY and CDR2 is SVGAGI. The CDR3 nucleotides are TGTGCCAGCAGTTACGCCAAGGGGAACACTGAAGCTTTCTTT. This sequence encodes CASSYAKGNTEAFF.

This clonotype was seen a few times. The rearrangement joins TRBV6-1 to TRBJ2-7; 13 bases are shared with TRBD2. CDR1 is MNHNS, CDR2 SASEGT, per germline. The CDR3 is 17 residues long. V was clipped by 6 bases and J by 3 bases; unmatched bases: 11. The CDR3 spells CASRAFLGLAGDYEQYF. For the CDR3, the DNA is TGTGCCAGCAGAGCCTTCCTCGGACTAGCGGGAGACTACGAGCAGTACTTC.

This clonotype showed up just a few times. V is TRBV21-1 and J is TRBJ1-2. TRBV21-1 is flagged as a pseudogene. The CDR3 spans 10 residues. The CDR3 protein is CASNAYGYTF. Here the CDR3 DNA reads TGTGCCAGCAACGCGTATGGCTACACCTTC.

The CDR3 sequence: CASSSGTRSIRGAGDTQYF. CDR3 DNA sequence: TGTGCCAGCAGCTCCGGGACTCGGTCAATCCGGGGAGCCGGGGATACGCAGTATTTT. The chain combines TRBV7-2 with TRBJ2-3; weak D call: TRBD2 (6 bases). Trimming took off 4 bases at V and 6 bases at J, with 29 bases between the two ends. From germline, CDR1 is SGHTA and CDR2 FQGNSA. This CDR3 comprises 19 residues.

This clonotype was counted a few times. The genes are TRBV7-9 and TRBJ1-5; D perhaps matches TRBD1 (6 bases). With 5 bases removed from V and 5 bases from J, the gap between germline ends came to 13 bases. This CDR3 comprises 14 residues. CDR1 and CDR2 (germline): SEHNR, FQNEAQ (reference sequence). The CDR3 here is CASSRWTDDQPQHF. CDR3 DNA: TGTGCCAGCAGCCGTTGGACAGATGATCAGCCCCAGCATTTT.

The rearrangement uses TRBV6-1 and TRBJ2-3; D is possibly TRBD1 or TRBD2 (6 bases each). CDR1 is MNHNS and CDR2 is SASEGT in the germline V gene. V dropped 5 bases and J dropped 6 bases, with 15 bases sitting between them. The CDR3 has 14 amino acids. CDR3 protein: CASSTGTSLDTQYF. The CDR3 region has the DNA TGTGCCAGCAGTACAGGGACTTCCTTGGATACGCAGTATTTT.

CDR3: CASSLRGGPDTEAFF. In DNA form, the CDR3 reads TGTGCCAGCAGTTTACGTGGGGGTCCGGACACTGAAGCTTTCTTT. The chain is built from TRBV28 and TRBJ1-1; D perhaps matches TRBD1 (5 bases). V was shortened by 2 bases and J by 3 bases, with 13 bases between the two germline ends. Germline CDR1 and CDR2: MDHEN and SYDVKM. This CDR3 contains 15 residues.

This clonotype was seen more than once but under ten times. Written as DNA, the CDR3 is TGCGCCACCCGACAGGGGGGATCGAATGAGCAGTTCTTC. Its protein is CATRQGGSNEQFF. J is TRBJ2-1 and V is TRBV5-1, with 9 bases aligning to TRBD1. Germline V gene lookup returns CDR1 SGHRS and CDR2 YFSETQ. The ends lost 9 bases at V and 7 bases at J; junction bases unmatched: 8. This CDR3 has 13 residues.

CDR3 nucleotides: TGCAGCGTTGAAGTGAGGGGGGAAAAACTGTTTTTT. Protein: CSVEVRGEKLFF. J is TRBJ1-4 and V is TRBV29-1; D might be TRBD1 (6 bases). The CDR3 runs 12 residues. The V gene lost 1 base and the J gene lost 8 bases, with 8 bases spanning the gap. The germline V gene encodes CDR1 SQVTM and CDR2 ANQGSEA.

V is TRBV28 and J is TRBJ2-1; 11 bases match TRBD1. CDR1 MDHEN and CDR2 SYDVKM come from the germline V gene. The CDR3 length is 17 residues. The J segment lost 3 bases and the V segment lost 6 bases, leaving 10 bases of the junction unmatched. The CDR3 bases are TGTGCCAGCAGCCCAGCACCGGGACAGGGGGACTACAATGAGCAGTTCTTC. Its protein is CASSPAPGQGDYNEQFF.

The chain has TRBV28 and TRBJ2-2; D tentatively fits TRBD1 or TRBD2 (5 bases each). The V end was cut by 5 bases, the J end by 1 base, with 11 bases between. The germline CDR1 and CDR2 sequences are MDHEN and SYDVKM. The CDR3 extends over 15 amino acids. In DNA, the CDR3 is TGTGCCAGCAGTCGCCGGGGCTGGAACACCGGGGAGCTGTTTTTT. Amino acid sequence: CASSRRGWNTGELFF.

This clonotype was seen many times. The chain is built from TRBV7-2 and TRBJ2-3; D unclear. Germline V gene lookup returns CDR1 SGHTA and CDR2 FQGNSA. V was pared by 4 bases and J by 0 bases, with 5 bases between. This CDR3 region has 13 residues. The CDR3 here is CASSSSSTDTQYF. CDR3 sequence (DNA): TGTGCCAGCAGCTCGTCTAGCACAGATACGCAGTATTTT.

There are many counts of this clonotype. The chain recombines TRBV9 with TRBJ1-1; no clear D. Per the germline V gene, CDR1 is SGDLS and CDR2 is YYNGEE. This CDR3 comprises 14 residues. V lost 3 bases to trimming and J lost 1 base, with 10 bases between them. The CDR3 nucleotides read TGTGCCAGCAGCGCCCAAGTAGCGAACACTGAAGCTTTCTTT. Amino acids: CASSAQVANTEAFF. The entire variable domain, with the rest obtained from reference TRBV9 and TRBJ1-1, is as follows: DSGVTQTPKHLITATGQRVTLRCSPRSGDLSVYWYQQSLDQGLQFLIQYYNGEERAKGNILERFSAQQFPDLHSELNLSSLELGDSALYFCASSAQVANTEAFFGQGTRLTVV.

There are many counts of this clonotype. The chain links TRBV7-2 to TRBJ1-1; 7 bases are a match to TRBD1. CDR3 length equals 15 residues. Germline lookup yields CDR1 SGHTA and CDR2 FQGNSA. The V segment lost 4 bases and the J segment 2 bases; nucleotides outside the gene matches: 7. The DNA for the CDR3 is TGTGCCAGCAGCTCCCCGACAGGGAAAAACACTGAAGCTTTCTTT. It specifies CASSSPTGKNTEAFF.

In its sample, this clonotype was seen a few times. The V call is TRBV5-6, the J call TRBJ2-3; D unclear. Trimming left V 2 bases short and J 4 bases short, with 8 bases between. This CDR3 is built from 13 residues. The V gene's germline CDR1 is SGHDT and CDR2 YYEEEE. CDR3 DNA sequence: TGTGCCAGCAGCTTCCCAGACGCAGATACGCAGTATTTT. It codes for CASSFPDADTQYF.

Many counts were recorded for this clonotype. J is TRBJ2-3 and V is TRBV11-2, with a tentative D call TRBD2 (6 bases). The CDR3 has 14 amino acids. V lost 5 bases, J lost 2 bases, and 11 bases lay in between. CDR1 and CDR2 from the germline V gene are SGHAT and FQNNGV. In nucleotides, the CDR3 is TGTGCCAGCAGCGGGGGACTCCACACAGATACGCAGTATTTT. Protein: CASSGGLHTDTQYF. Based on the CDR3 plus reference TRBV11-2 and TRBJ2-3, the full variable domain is EAGVAQSPRYKIIEKRQSVAFWCNPISGHATLYWYQQILGQGPKLLIQFQNNGVVDDSQLPKDRFSAERLKGVDSTLKIQPAKLEDSAVYLCASSGGLHTDTQYFGPGTRLTVL.

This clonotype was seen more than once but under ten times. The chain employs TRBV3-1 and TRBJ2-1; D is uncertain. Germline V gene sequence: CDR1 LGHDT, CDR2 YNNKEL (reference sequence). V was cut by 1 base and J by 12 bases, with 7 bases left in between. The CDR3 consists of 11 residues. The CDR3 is CASSQVGAQFF. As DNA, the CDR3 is TGTGCCAGCAGCCAAGTCGGAGCGCAGTTCTTC.

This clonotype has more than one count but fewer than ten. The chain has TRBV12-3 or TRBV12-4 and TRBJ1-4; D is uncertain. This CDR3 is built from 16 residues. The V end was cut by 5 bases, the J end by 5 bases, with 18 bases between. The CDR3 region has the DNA TGTGCCAGCAGTCCGGGTCCCGGGAAATCCAATGAAAAACTGTTTTTT. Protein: CASSPGPGKSNEKLFF.

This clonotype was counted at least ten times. CDR3 coding DNA: TGTGCCAGCAGCTTCGCCTCGGACAATGAGCAGTTCTTC. It translates to CASSFASDNEQFF. The V call is TRBV11-2, the J call TRBJ2-1, with D unresolved. Germline V lookup: CDR1 SGHAT, CDR2 FQNNGV. Trimming removed 3 bases from V and 5 bases from J, with 8 bases in between. CDR3 length: 13 residues.

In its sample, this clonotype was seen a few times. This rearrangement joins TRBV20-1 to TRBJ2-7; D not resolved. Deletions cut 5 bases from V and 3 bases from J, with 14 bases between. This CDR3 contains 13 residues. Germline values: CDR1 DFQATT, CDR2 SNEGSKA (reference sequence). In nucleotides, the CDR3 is TGCAGTGCTCACGACCTCCGCCTCTACGAGCAGTACTTC. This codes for CSAHDLRLYEQYF.

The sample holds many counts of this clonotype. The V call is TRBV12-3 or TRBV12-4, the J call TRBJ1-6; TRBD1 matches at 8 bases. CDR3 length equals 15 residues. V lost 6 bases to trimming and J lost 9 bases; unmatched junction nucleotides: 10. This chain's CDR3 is CASSQTDRASSPLHF. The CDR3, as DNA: TGTGCCAGCAGCCAAACGGACAGGGCGAGTTCACCCCTCCACTTT.